Listed below are T cell receptor beta chains from one sample, sequenced in a study of blood T cell repertoires in COVID-19. The method was immunoSEQ multiplex PCR; TCRdb's version includes in-frame clones alone and lacks a portion of them. The sample includes around 320,000 clones, around nine tenths of them seen just once. The sequenced sample consisted of peripheral blood. The receptors were gathered from a woman aged 30 to 39 with COVID-19, enrolled during active disease. Each CDR3 is given with its conserved first and last residue. The D gene is left open where the match is weak. Size values are once, few and many counts, or a class for expanded clones, and some rows have none.

clone_size,d_call,v_call,j_call,cdr3_nt,cdr3_aa
.,.,TRBV7-2,TRBJ2-1,TGTGCCAGCAGCCTTCAACGCCGGAATGAGCAGTTCTTC,CASSLQRRNEQFF
.,TRBD1,TRBV28,TRBJ2-7,TGTGCCAGCAGTTTAACAGGGGGCAACTCCTACGAGCAGTACTTC,CASSLTGGNSYEQYF
.,TRBD2,TRBV3-1/TRBV3-2,TRBJ2-1,TGTGCCAGCAGCCAAGTGGGAGCTAGCGGGCAGTTCTTC,CASSQVGASGQFF
.,.,TRBV9,TRBJ2-2,TGTGCCAGCAGCTTCCTCCCCCAGGGGGGCGGGGAGCTGTTTTTT,CASSFLPQGGGELFF
.,.,TRBV2,TRBJ2-3,TGTGCCAGCAGTGAAGCGTCGGCAGGGGCCACAGATACGCAGTATTTT,CASSEASAGATDTQYF
.,TRBD2,TRBV6-5,TRBJ2-5,TGTGCCAGCAGGCTAGCGGGGGCCGGGGAGACCCAGTACTTC,CASRLAGAGETQYF
.,TRBD2,TRBV12-5,TRBJ2-3,TGTGCTAGTGGTTTGGACCGGGGGGAACGCGTTGATACGCAGTATTTT,CASGLDRGERVDTQYF
.,TRBD1,TRBV6-5,TRBJ2-7,TGTGCCAGCAGGCGATCCGGGACAGGGGGCTTCGAGCAGTACTTC,CASRRSGTGGFEQYF
.,TRBD1,TRBV19,TRBJ1-1,TGTGCCAGTAGTACCCGTACAGGGGCCCGCTCTGAAGCTTTCTTT,CASSTRTGARSEAFF
.,TRBD1,TRBV30,TRBJ2-7,TGTGCCTGGAGTCTCCGGGACAGGTACGAGCAGTACTTC,CAWSLRDRYEQYF
.,.,TRBV3-1/TRBV3-2,TRBJ1-3,TGTGCCAGCAGCCCGGGAAGTGGAAACACCATATATTTT,CASSPGSGNTIYF
.,TRBD1,TRBV15,TRBJ1-3,TGTGCCACCAGCAGGGGGACAGCAGGAAACACCATATATTTT,CATSRGTAGNTIYF
.,TRBD2,TRBV7-6,TRBJ2-1,TGTGCCAGCAGGAAACTAGCGGGGGACTACAATGAGCAGTTCTTC,CASRKLAGDYNEQFF
.,TRBD1,TRBV18,TRBJ1-1,TGTGCCAGCTCACCAGTAAGGACAGGGGGCACTGAAGCTTTCTTT,CASSPVRTGGTEAFF
.,.,TRBV6-5,TRBJ2-7,TGTGCCAGCAGTTATTTAGACAGACCTTACGAGCAGTACTTC,CASSYLDRPYEQYF
.,.,TRBV7-9,TRBJ2-7,TGTGCCAGCAGCTTTGCGGGGCCCGAGCAGTACTTC,CASSFAGPEQYF
.,TRBD1,TRBV6-1,TRBJ2-3,TGTGCCAGCAGTGAAGAAGGCAGGGGGGATACGCAGTATTTT,CASSEEGRGDTQYF
.,.,TRBV5-1,TRBJ1-1,TGCGCCAGCAGCTTGTCGGGAGGCATGAACACTGAAGCTTTCTTT,CASSLSGGMNTEAFF
.,TRBD1,TRBV18,TRBJ1-1,TGTGCCAGCTCACTCCGGGACAGGGGGCGGAACACTGAAGCTTTCTTT,CASSLRDRGRNTEAFF
.,.,TRBV7-9,TRBJ2-3,TGTGCCAGCAGCCTTACCTACGACATCACAGATACGCAGTATTTT,CASSLTYDITDTQYF
few,.,TRBV5-1,TRBJ1-1,TGCGCCAGCAGCCTAGCCGGACCCACCCACACTGAAGCTTTCTTT,CASSLAGPTHTEAFF
.,TRBD1,TRBV27,TRBJ1-4,TGTGCCAGCGTCTCCGGGCAGGGGGTGTACAAGAATGAAAAACTGTTTTTT,CASVSGQGVYKNEKLFF
.,.,TRBV19,TRBJ1-6,TGTGCCAGTAGTATTTCAGGGTCTAATTCACCCCTCCACTTT,CASSISGSNSPLHF
.,TRBD2,TRBV7-8,TRBJ2-2,TGTGCCAGCAGTCTCGGTGGACTAGCGGGGGAAGAAAACACCGGGGAGCTGTTTTTT,CASSLGGLAGEENTGELFF
.,TRBD1,TRBV27,TRBJ1-4,TGTGCCAGCAGTTTATTAGGGGGCAGCTCGAGAAAACTGTTTTTT,CASSLLGGSSRKLFF
.,.,TRBV7-9,TRBJ1-1,TGTGCCAGTAGAAGGGGAATAGGGGTCACTGAAGCTTTCTTT,CASRRGIGVTEAFF
once,TRBD1,TRBV5-8,TRBJ1-5,TGTGCCAGCAGCCGGAGGGACAGGGCGGCCGGTCAGCCCCAGCATTTT,CASSRRDRAAGQPQHF
.,TRBD1,TRBV27,TRBJ2-7,TGTGCCAGCAGTTCGACAGGGGGAGGCTCCTACGAGCAGTACTTC,CASSSTGGGSYEQYF
few,.,TRBV12-3/TRBV12-4,TRBJ1-1,TGTGCCAGCAGTTTCGGGGACACTGAAGCTTTCTTT,CASSFGDTEAFF
.,TRBD1,TRBV19,TRBJ1-6,TGTGCCAGTAGTATCTCCACCGGGACAGGGTTCTCACCCCTCCACTTT,CASSISTGTGFSPLHF
.,TRBD2,TRBV19,TRBJ2-3,TGTGCCAGTAAAATTGGGACTAAGAGCACAGATACGCAGTATTTT,CASKIGTKSTDTQYF
.,.,TRBV11-3,TRBJ2-3,TGTGCCAGCAGCTCTAGGGGGGGAGATACGCAGTATTTT,CASSSRGGDTQYF
once,TRBD1,TRBV5-4,TRBJ2-2,TGTGCCAGCAGCCCGCGGCCTGGGACAGCTGTGAGAACCGGGGAGCTGTTTTTT,CASSPRPGTAVRTGELFF
.,.,TRBV2,TRBJ1-2,TGTGCCAGCGGGGCAGAGACTAACTATGGCTACACCTTC,CASGAETNYGYTF
.,TRBD1,TRBV12-3/TRBV12-4,TRBJ1-5,TGTGCCAGCAGTGGACAGGGGTCACAGCCCCAGCATTTT,CASSGQGSQPQHF
.,TRBD2,TRBV2,TRBJ2-3,TGTGCCAGCAGGGCACTAGCGGGGGTCGCAGATACGCAGTATTTT,CASRALAGVADTQYF
.,.,TRBV4-1,TRBJ1-1,TGCGCCAGCAGCGCCAGGGTGAACACTGAAGCTTTCTTT,CASSARVNTEAFF
.,.,TRBV11-2,TRBJ1-5,TGTGCCAGCAGCTTACGCTATAATCAGCCCCAGCATTTT,CASSLRYNQPQHF
.,.,TRBV7-9,TRBJ1-1,TGTGCCAGCAGCTTAGGACAGTACACTGAAGCTTTCTTT,CASSLGQYTEAFF
.,.,TRBV19,TRBJ2-3,TGTGCCAGTAGTAACCCTATGACAGAGATTACGCAGTATTTT,CASSNPMTEITQYF
.,TRBD2,TRBV11-3,TRBJ2-5,TGTGCCAGCAGCTCCGGGGGGGCCCTAGAGACCCAGTACTTC,CASSSGGALETQYF
.,.,TRBV10-3,TRBJ2-7,TGTGCCATCACCGAGGGAGAGGGCCAAACCTACGAGCAGTACTTC,CAITEGEGQTYEQYF
once,.,TRBV10-3,TRBJ1-5,TGTGCCATCTCTCCAGATGATCAGCCCCAGCATTTT,CAISPDDQPQHF
.,.,TRBV5-1,TRBJ2-6,TGCGCCAGCAGGGTACTAGAGGGACTGCCCTCTGGGGCCAACGTCCTGACTTTC,CASRVLEGLPSGANVLTF
.,TRBD1,TRBV6-5,TRBJ2-7,TGTGCCAGCAGCCTTCATTCTACAGGGGCCTACGAGCAGTACTTC,CASSLHSTGAYEQYF